This T cell receptor (beta chain) was retrieved from a study of T cell responses to AZD1222 COVID-19 vaccine. Overall study findings and caveats: Spike-wide coverage was observed for vaccine-associated CD4 TCRs, with dominant responses at 160-218 and 743-854. Targeting of unmutated variant regions was reportedly seen in nearly half of spike-specific TCRs.

Clones were sequenced by immunoSEQ multiplex PCR, and TCRdb holds only the in-frame ones, with some missing. The sample contains about 56,000 clones, roughly 88% of which appear only once. This CDR3 spans 18 amino acids. The junction had 21 bases not matched to a gene; V was cut back by 5 bases and J by 7 bases. Germline V gives CDR1 PRHDT, CDR2 FYEKMQ (reference sequence). In this sample, this clone turned up a few times. Its antigen is unknown. The sequenced sample was peripheral blood, obtained on day 0 of AZD1222 vaccination. The gene calls are TRBV13 and TRBJ1-2; 8 nucleotides agree with TRBD1. This sequence originates from an adult in good health. The CDR3 nucleotides read TGTGCCAGCAGCCCGCTCTCCGGGACAGGTTTCCGTGCTACTGGCTACACCTTC. This translates into CASSPLSGTGFRATGYTF.